Below are 5 T cell receptor beta chains sequenced from a single sample in a study of cytomegalovirus exposure and HLA in healthy donors. The PCR used 60 Vbeta and 13 Jbeta primers. Sequenced by immunoSEQ multiplex PCR; TCRdb stores in-frame clones only, minus some. The sample carries about 100,000 clones, approximately 82% recorded once. Sequencing input: PBMCs. Receptor source: a woman in her late teens or twenties in good health and CMV-seronegative.

This chain links TRBV28 with TRBJ1-1; 7 bases are shared with TRBD1. The germline V gene encodes CDR1 MDHEN and CDR2 SYDVKM. The CDR3 is 14 amino acids. With V trimmed by 3 bases and J by 6 bases, 7 bases remained unmatched. As DNA, the CDR3 is TGTGCCAGCAGTTTCCATGACAGGGAGGCTGAAGCTTTCTTT. Translation gives CASSFHDREAEAFF.

This clone has just a few counts. The genes are TRBV27 and TRBJ2-7, with a weak D call TRBD2 (5 bases). Germline loops: CDR1 MNHEY, CDR2 SMNVEV (reference sequence). The V gene lost 5 bases and the J gene lost 3 bases, with 14 bases spanning the gap. The CDR3 covers 14 residues. The CDR3 here is CASSPGWQVYEQYF. CDR3 nucleotide sequence: TGTGCCAGCAGTCCGGGGTGGCAGGTCTACGAGCAGTACTTC.

This chain joins TRBV7-9 and TRBJ2-7; 7 bases are shared with TRBD1. The CDR3 covers 14 residues. Germline CDR1 and CDR2: SEHNR and FQNEAQ (reference sequence). V was pared by 6 bases and J by 2 bases, with 7 bases of the junction left unmatched. CDR3 coding DNA: TGTGCCAGCAGTTCTCGGCAGGGGGCCTACGAGCAGTACTTC. Translation: CASSSRQGAYEQYF. The complete variable domain, with remaining parts taken from reference TRBV7-9 and TRBJ2-7, reads DTGVSQNPRHKITKRGQNVTFRCDPISEHNRLYWYRQTLGQGPEFLTYFQNEAQLEKSRLLSDRFSAERPKGSFSTLEIQRTEQGDSAMYLCASSSRQGAYEQYFGPGTRLTVT.

The chain links TRBV5-5 to TRBJ2-3, with a possible D match to TRBD2 (6 bases). V was trimmed by 2 bases and J by 8 bases, leaving 18 bases between them. CDR1 is SGHKS and CDR2 is YYEKEE in the germline V gene (reference sequence). CDR3 size: 15 residues. CDR3 DNA: TGTGCCAGCAGCTTTGCCCGGGAGTGGGGGAGTACGCAGTATTTT. Translated, it gives CASSFAREWGSTQYF. The variable domain in full, completed from reference TRBV5-5 and TRBJ2-3, reads DAGVTQSPTHLIKTRGQQVTLRCSPISGHKSVSWYQQVLGQGPQFIFQYYEKEERGRGNFPDRFSARQFPNYSSELNVNALLLGDSALYLCASSFAREWGSTQYFGPGTRLTVL.

The chain recombines TRBV7-9 with TRBJ2-7; 7 nucleotides agree with TRBD2. V dropped 11 bases and J dropped 0; count of bases not matched to a gene: 4. The CDR3 spans 12 residues. CDR1 is SEHNR and CDR2 is FQNEAQ in the germline V gene (reference sequence). The CDR3 loop reads CAGGTTSYEQYF. CDR3 sequence (DNA): TGTGCCGGGGGGACTACCTCCTACGAGCAGTACTTC.